The TCR beta chain described here comes from a study of blood T cell repertoires in COVID-19. On the study more broadly: The study drew acute and convalescent COVID-19 samples from the United States, Italy and Spain. T cells, B-cell-depleted T cells, or PBMCs provided the cDNA or gDNA that served as material.

The V end was cut by 3 bases, the J end by 10 bases, with 10 bases between. CDR1 is LNHDA and CDR2 is SQIVND in the germline V gene (reference sequence). This CDR3 has 13 amino acids. Authors' processing steps: Amplifying reference gene primers gave estimates of nucleated cell counts. Assay used: immunoSEQ multiplex PCR; TCRdb lists only in-frame clones, some missing. V and J calls and clone size are given by that table; D and trimming were obtained from the DNA. The data show around 100,000 clones, with 91% seen just once and about 1.8% held by the top ten. Source material: peripheral blood. The source is a human donor with active COVID-19. The donor label of this sample is uncertain. The chain links TRBV19 to TRBJ1-6; the D is unclear. CDR3 protein: CASSILGESPLHF. CDR3 nucleotides: TGTGCCAGTAGTATTCTCGGGGAGTCACCCCTCCACTTT.